What follows are 15 T cell receptor beta chains derived from one specimen sequenced in a study of cytomegalovirus exposure and HLA in healthy donors. Primers for the PCR totalled 60 Vbeta and 13 Jbeta. Using immunoSEQ multiplex PCR, the repertoire was profiled, and TCRdb retains in-frame clones only, with some absent. Among 90,000 to 120,000 clones listed, about 80% were seen once. Input material: PBMCs. These receptors were taken from a man aged 30 to 45 in good health and CMV-seropositive.

In this sample, this clone turned up a few times. The junction shows a germline mismatch at one end, possibly a read error. This rearrangement joins TRBV20-1 to TRBJ1-2; D gene unclear. The germline V gene encodes CDR1 DFQATT and CDR2 SNEGSKA (reference sequence). The CDR3 has 8 residues. The chain's CDR3 is CSARGQTF. In nucleotides, the CDR3 is TGCAGTGCCAGAGGGCAGACCTTC.

This chain links TRBV4-1 with TRBJ2-7; D uncertain. This CDR3 is built from 13 residues. Trimming removed 6 bases from V and 2 bases from J, with 11 bases in between. CDR1 and CDR2 (germline): MGHRA, YSYEKL. CDR3 bases: TGCGCCAGCAGTCCCCTCCCGGCCTACGAGCAGTACTTC. It is translated as CASSPLPAYEQYF.

The sample holds a few counts of this clone. This chain links TRBV19 with TRBJ1-1; possibly TRBD1 for D (5 bases). Germline CDR1 is LNHDA and CDR2 is SQIVND (reference sequence). This CDR3 has 14 amino acids. The ends were cut back, 3 bases at V and 5 bases at J, with 13 bases in the middle. The DNA for the CDR3 is TGTGCCAGTAGTATTATAGGGGTCGAAACTGAAGCTTTCTTT. This translates into CASSIIGVETEAFF.

The CDR3 nucleotides read TGCAGTGCGCGGGCGAATGAAAAACTGTTTTTT. Amino acids: CSARANEKLFF. J is TRBJ1-4 and V is TRBV20-1; D call uncertain. V was cut by 6 bases and J by 5 bases, with 7 bases left in between. The CDR3 loop spans 11 amino acids. Germline V CDR1 and CDR2: DFQATT, SNEGSKA (reference sequence).

The chain links TRBV7-8 to TRBJ2-2; 10 bases are shared with TRBD2. Per the germline V gene, CDR1 is SGHVS and CDR2 is FQNEAQ. V was pared by 4 bases and J by 3 bases, with 17 bases of the junction left unmatched. This CDR3 has 20 residues. The CDR3 region has the DNA TGTGCCAGCAGCTCAAGGAGGATTAGCGGGGGGTCAAGGGACACCGGGGAGCTGTTTTTT. Translating it yields CASSSRRISGGSRDTGELFF.

Only a few counts were recorded for this clone. The rearrangement joins TRBV5-1 to TRBJ2-1; D uncertain. The germline V gene has CDR1 SGHRS and CDR2 YFSETQ. V lost 1 base to trimming and J lost 0 bases, with 11 bases between them. CDR3 length: 16 amino acids. CDR3 coding DNA: TGCGCCAGCAGCTTGTTTGGGCCGAACTCCTACAATGAGCAGTTCTTC. Translation gives CASSLFGPNSYNEQFF.

The chain combines TRBV19 with TRBJ2-5; 7 bases align to TRBD1. Judging by the DNA end, TRBJ2-7 fits better; the J call may be wrong. CDR1 is LNHDA and CDR2 is SQIVND in the germline V gene (reference sequence). The CDR3 loop spans 12 amino acids. The CDR3 spells CASTGQPYEQYF. The CDR3 DNA is TGTGCCAGTACGGGACAGCCTTACGAGCAGTACTTC.

The chain combines TRBV6-1 with TRBJ2-2; D gene ambiguous. CDR1 MNHNS and CDR2 SASEGT come from the germline V gene. The CDR3 is 13 amino acids. Trimming took off 2 bases at V and 6 bases at J, with 7 bases between the two ends. Written as DNA, the CDR3 is TGTGCCAGCAGTGAATTGGCCCCCGGGGAGCTGTTTTTT. This gives the protein CASSELAPGELFF.

This chain connects TRBV19 to TRBJ2-3; 13 bases map to TRBD2. The germline V gene has CDR1 LNHDA and CDR2 SQIVND (reference sequence). V lost 3 bases to trimming and J lost 3 bases; unmatched junction nucleotides: 6. The CDR3 spans 17 residues. The CDR3 DNA reads as TGTGCCAGTAGTATGAGTGGACTAGCGGGGGATACAGATACGCAGTATTTT. Translation gives CASSMSGLAGDTDTQYF.

This chain joins TRBV7-8 and TRBJ1-1, with TRBD1 identical over 8 bases. CDR3 length equals 15 residues. CDR1 is SGHVS, CDR2 FQNEAQ, per germline. V gave up 6 bases and J gave up 2 bases; unmatched junction bases: 8. The CDR3 coding sequence is TGTGCCAGCAGGACTACCGGGACAGGCAACACTGAAGCTTTCTTT. Translated: CASRTTGTGNTEAFF.

In regard to this clone: This sample includes further DNA sequences coding for the same CDR3. The V gene is TRBV5-1, the J gene TRBJ1-1, with unresolved D. Germline-derived CDR1 and CDR2 are SGHRS and YFSETQ. The CDR3 has 14 amino acids. Between the trimmed V and J ends, which lost 0 bases and 1 base, there was a span of 7 bases. The CDR3, as DNA: TGCGCCAGCAGCTTGGGGCACCAGAACACTGAAGCTTTCTTT. This gives the protein CASSLGHQNTEAFF.

The genes are TRBV25-1 and TRBJ1-1; a possible D gene is TRBD1 (5 bases). The V and J ends lost 11 bases and 3 bases respectively, with 16 bases between them. Germline V gene lookup returns CDR1 MGHDK and CDR2 SYGVNS. This CDR3 is built from 13 residues. The CDR3 loop is CAVGAGKDTEAFF. For the CDR3, the DNA is TGTGCCGTAGGGGCAGGGAAGGACACTGAAGCTTTCTTT.

The V call is TRBV4-1, the J call TRBJ2-5; 16 bases are shared with TRBD2. Germline-derived CDR1 and CDR2 are MGHRA and YSYEKL. The CDR3 totals 19 residues. V lost 5 bases, J lost 5 bases, and 14 bases stayed unmatched. The chain's CDR3 is CASSGSGGTSGGAGETQYF. In DNA, the CDR3 is TGCGCCAGCAGCGGATCCGGGGGGACTAGCGGGGGGGCTGGGGAGACCCAGTACTTC.

The rearrangement uses TRBV10-1 and TRBJ1-1, with D possibly matching TRBD1 (5 bases). The CDR3 contains 14 residues. Trimming pared 6 bases from V and 1 base from J, leaving 12 bases between. Germline values: CDR1 WNHNN, CDR2 SYGVQD (reference sequence). The CDR3 DNA reads as TGCGCCAGCAGGCAAGACAGTTCGAACACTGAAGCTTTCTTT. Translation: CASRQDSSNTEAFF.

V gene TRBV19 combines with J gene TRBJ1-3; perhaps TRBD1 as D (5 bases). Looked up from germline, CDR1 is LNHDA and CDR2 is SQIVND (reference sequence). V was cut by 6 bases and J by 2 bases, with 11 bases left in between. CDR3 size: 14 residues. The CDR3 bases are TGTGCCAGTAGCCCCGGGGGGGCTGGAAACACCATATATTTT. Translation gives CASSPGGAGNTIYF.